The 18 T cell receptor beta chains below come from one sample, sequenced in a study of shared T cell receptors in the human thymus. Only in-frame clones appear in the TCRdb table, and some are missing; sequencing was by immunoSEQ multiplex PCR. Here the sample spans 720,000 or so clones, 80% to 90% being singletons. This same sample was also taken into another study, of human thymus T cells.

Source material: thymocytes. The source of these receptors is a girl under three years old with a congenital heart defect.

V usage is TRBV19 and J usage is TRBJ1-5; D is ambiguous. CDR3 size: 14 residues. Trimming cost V 6 bases and J 0 bases, with 9 bases left between them. The germline V gene encodes CDR1 LNHDA and CDR2 SQIVND (reference sequence). The CDR3: CASSFTYSNQPQHF. The CDR3 DNA reads TGTGCCAGTAGCTTCACCTATAGCAATCAGCCCCAGCATTTT.

The chain links TRBV5-6 to TRBJ1-2, with TRBD1 identical over 8 bases. Per germline, CDR1 SGHDT and CDR2 YYEEEE. V dropped 0 bases and J dropped 2; count of bases not matched to a gene: 3. This CDR3 is 15 amino acids long. The CDR3 protein is CASSLGRTGNYGYTF. The CDR3 DNA follows: TGTGCCAGCAGCTTGGGCAGGACAGGGAACTATGGCTACACCTTC.

The V gene is TRBV6-1, the J gene TRBJ1-2, with D tentatively TRBD1 (5 bases). CDR1 and CDR2 from the germline V gene are MNHNS and SASEGT. The CDR3 consists of 14 residues. Trimming cost V 0 bases and J 4 bases, with 9 bases left between them. The CDR3 DNA is TGTGCCAGCAGTGAAGCGATACAGGTCTATGGCTACACCTTC. It specifies CASSEAIQVYGYTF.

The chain employs TRBV18 and TRBJ1-1; no clear D gene. In germline, CDR1 is KGHSH, CDR2 LQKENI. V shed 0 bases and J shed 4 bases, with 6 bases lying between them. This CDR3 region has 13 residues. The CDR3 spells CASSPPAGTEAFF. The DNA for the CDR3 is TGTGCCAGCTCACCACCAGCCGGCACTGAAGCTTTCTTT.

This clone was observed a handful of times. The chain couples TRBV7-2 to TRBJ2-7; D is uncertain. There are 16 residues in the CDR3. V was shortened by 3 bases and J by 3 bases, with 18 bases between the two germline ends. Germline V gene lookup returns CDR1 SGHTA and CDR2 FQGNSA. DNA of the CDR3: TGTGCCAGCAGCTTTTTCCTAGACTCTGACCACTACGAGCAGTACTTC. Protein product: CASSFFLDSDHYEQYF.

CDR3 sequence reads: CASSPPRRSNNTEAFF. The CDR3, as DNA: TGTGCCAGCAGTCCCCCTCGACGGAGCAATAACACTGAAGCTTTCTTT. The chain recombines TRBV28 with TRBJ1-1; D gene ambiguous. Looked up from germline, CDR1 is MDHEN and CDR2 is SYDVKM. Trimming stripped 5 bases from V and 2 bases from J, with 18 bases between. The CDR3 consists of 16 residues. The complete variable domain, with remaining parts taken from reference TRBV28 and TRBJ1-1, reads DVKVTQSSRYLVKRTGEKVFLECVQDMDHENMFWYRQDPGLGLRLIYFSYDVKMKEKGDIPEGYSVSREKKERFSLILESASTNQTSMYLCASSPPRRSNNTEAFFGQGTRLTVV.

The chain links TRBV11-3 to TRBJ2-1, with D perhaps matching TRBD1 (5 bases). Germline V gene lookup returns CDR1 SGHNT and CDR2 YENEEA. This CDR3 spans 13 amino acids. Trimming removed 2 bases at V and 4 bases at J, with 6 bases between. The CDR3 nucleotides read TGTGCCAGCAGCTTATACAGGTACAATGAGCAGTTCTTC. Its protein is CASSLYRYNEQFF.

The chain is built from TRBV28 and TRBJ2-4, with TRBD1 identical over 8 bases. Looked up from germline, CDR1 is MDHEN and CDR2 is SYDVKM. V trimming: 0 bases; J trimming: 3 bases; junction bases outside the gene matches: 4. This CDR3 is built from 16 residues. CDR3 sequence (DNA): TGTGCCAGCAGTTTATGCCGCGGACAGGGCAAAAACATTCAGTACTTC. Translation gives CASSLCRGQGKNIQYF.

The chain carries TRBV18 and TRBJ1-2; possible D gene TRBD1, 5 bases. Germline V lookup: CDR1 KGHSH, CDR2 LQKENI. V was clipped by 0 bases and J by 8 bases, with 13 bases between them. The CDR3 is made up of 14 amino acids. This chain's CDR3 is CASSPPGGIGGYTF. DNA of the CDR3: TGTGCCAGCTCACCACCGGGGGGGATTGGCGGCTACACCTTC. The variable domain in full, completed from reference TRBV18 and TRBJ1-2, reads NAGVMQNPRHLVRRRGQEARLRCSPMKGHSHVYWYRQLPEEGLKFMVYLQKENIIDESGMPKERFSAEFPKEGPSILRIQQVVRGDSAAYFCASSPPGGIGGYTFGSGTRLTVV.

The J gene is TRBJ2-1, the V gene TRBV5-1; TRBD2 matches 13 bases. CDR3 length: 20 amino acids. V dropped 4 bases and J dropped 5; count of bases not matched to a gene: 18. Looked up from germline, CDR1 is SGHRS and CDR2 is YFSETQ. In nucleotides, the CDR3 is TGCGCCAGCAGCCCTGGGGTATCGACTAGCGGGGGGCCTTTTAACAATGAGCAGTTCTTC. Residues: CASSPGVSTSGGPFNNEQFF.

Of note for this clone: Other DNA sequences in this specimen translate into the identical CDR3. The chain is built from TRBV9 and TRBJ1-2; tentative D call: TRBD1 (6 bases). CDR3 size: 13 residues. Germline CDR1 and CDR2: SGDLS and YYNGEE. The V gene lost 2 bases and the J gene lost 6 bases, with 11 bases spanning the gap. The CDR3 here is CASSVGGGDGYTF. The CDR3, as DNA: TGTGCCAGCAGCGTTGGGGGGGGCGATGGCTACACCTTC.

This chain links TRBV7-3 with TRBJ2-1, with TRBD2 matching over 9 bases. Germline V gene lookup returns CDR1 SGHTA and CDR2 FQGTGA. The trim removed 0 bases at V and 1 base at J, leaving 7 bases unmatched. The CDR3 loop spans 18 amino acids. CDR3 residues: CASSLTRQRGVSYNEQFF. DNA of the CDR3: TGTGCCAGCAGCTTAACCCGGCAGCGGGGGGTATCCTACAATGAGCAGTTCTTC.

The V call is TRBV4-3, the J call TRBJ2-2; 9 bases map to TRBD2. This CDR3 has 18 residues. V shed 2 bases, J shed 4 bases, and the junction held 11 bases outside the gene matches. The germline V gene encodes CDR1 LGHNA and CDR2 YSLEER. The CDR3 is CASSQWGELAGSTGELFF. CDR3 in DNA: TGCGCCAGCAGCCAATGGGGAGAGCTAGCGGGGAGCACCGGGGAGCTGTTTTTT.

CDR3 region: CASSLASNTEAFF. CDR3 coding DNA: TGCGCCAGCAGCTTGGCCTCGAACACTGAAGCTTTCTTT. The J gene is TRBJ1-1, the V gene TRBV5-1; no clear D gene. Germline V lookup: CDR1 SGHRS, CDR2 YFSETQ. V lost 0 bases, J lost 1 base, and 4 bases lay in between. CDR3 length: 13 amino acids.

The chain recombines TRBV19 with TRBJ1-4, with D possibly matching TRBD1 (6 bases). The CDR3 extends over 15 amino acids. The germline V gene has CDR1 LNHDA and CDR2 SQIVND (reference sequence). V was trimmed by 5 bases and J by 5 bases, leaving 15 bases between them. CDR3 loop: CASSRAGRGNEKLFF. The DNA for the CDR3 is TGTGCCAGTAGTCGAGCCGGGAGGGGGAATGAAAAACTGTTTTTT.

This chain connects TRBV9 to TRBJ2-5, with a possible D match to TRBD2 (6 bases). V was cut by 2 bases and J by 4 bases, with 18 bases left in between. Per germline, CDR1 SGDLS and CDR2 YYNGEE. CDR3 length equals 16 residues. CDR3 DNA: TGTGCCAGCAGCGTTGGGGGTATCGGGGGTGGAGAGACCCAGTACTTC. Residues: CASSVGGIGGGETQYF.

The J gene is TRBJ1-2, the V gene TRBV6-4; 8 bases match TRBD1. The CDR3 totals 14 residues. The germline gives CDR1 MRHNA, CDR2 SNTAGT. V was pared by 4 bases and J by 6 bases, with 7 bases of the junction left unmatched. CDR3 in amino acids: CASSARAGGDGYTF. The CDR3 DNA reads TGTGCCAGCAGTGCTCGGGCAGGGGGCGATGGCTACACCTTC.

The chain is built from TRBV7-7 and TRBJ2-5, with D tentatively TRBD1 (6 bases). Trimming took 5 bases from V and 5 from J, leaving 15 bases between them. From germline, CDR1 is SSHAT and CDR2 FNYEAQ (reference sequence). The CDR3 length is 14 residues. CDR3: CASSDRGRGETQYF. The CDR3 DNA reads TGTGCCAGCAGCGATAGGGGGAGAGGGGAGACCCAGTACTTC.